The 32 T cell receptor beta chains presented below share a single source sample, sequenced in a study of T cells after yellow fever vaccination. TCRdb re-called the 5' RACE reads through MiXCR, storing one row per CDR3 protein. The top ten hold 23% of the sample, which has hundreds of thousands of distinct CDR3 sequences, about 3.5% seen once. The sample in question was PBMCs, obtained on the day of the yellow fever booster vaccination. The source is a man between 18 and 29 years old who received the YFV17D yellow fever vaccine.

This clonotype came up many times. The chain carries TRBV15 and TRBJ2-5, with D unresolved. The CDR3 is 14 residues long. CDR1 LNHNV and CDR2 YYDKDF come from the germline V gene (reference sequence). The V end was cut by 7 bases, the J end by 3 bases, with 15 bases between. The CDR3 reads CATTNDLGKETQYF. In DNA, the CDR3 is TGTGCCACCACCAACGACCTGGGGAAAGAGACCCAGTACTTC.

This clonotype turned up a few times. The genes are TRBV27 and TRBJ2-7, with 7 bases matching TRBD1. The CDR3 totals 14 residues. V trimming: 4 bases; J trimming: 1 base; junction bases outside the gene matches: 4. CDR1 and CDR2 from the germline V gene are MNHEY and SMNVEV (reference sequence). CDR3 in amino acids: CASSSGRGSYEQYF. The CDR3 bases are TGTGCCAGCAGTTCGGGCAGGGGGTCCTACGAGCAGTACTTC.

This clonotype was seen repeatedly, ten times or more. The chain couples TRBV12-3 or TRBV12-4 to TRBJ2-7; 10 nucleotides line up with TRBD1. CDR3 length equals 13 residues. V lost 4 bases, J lost 6 bases, and 3 bases stayed unmatched. Here the CDR3 reads CASSWDRGFEQYF. In DNA form, the CDR3 reads TGTGCCAGCAGTTGGGACAGGGGATTCGAGCAGTACTTC.

V and J are TRBV7-2 and TRBJ2-2; the match to TRBD1 covers 11 bases. CDR1 is SGHTA, CDR2 FQGNSA, per germline. J was trimmed by 3 bases and V by 6 bases; bases with no gene match: 12. This CDR3 is 18 amino acids long. In DNA, the CDR3 is TGTGCCAGCAGTTGGTCCCGCCCGGGACAGGGGGACACCGGGGAGCTGTTTTTT. Amino acid sequence: CASSWSRPGQGDTGELFF. Drawing the rest from reference TRBV7-2 and TRBJ2-2, the complete variable domain is GAGVSQSPSNKVTEKGKDVELRCDPISGHTALYWYRQSLGQGLEFLIYFQGNSAPDKSGLPSDRFSAERTGGSVSTLTIQRTQQEDSAVYLCASSWSRPGQGDTGELFFGEGSRLTVL.

This clonotype has just a few counts. V gene TRBV11-2 combines with J gene TRBJ2-7; D is undetermined. V lost 5 bases and J 0 bases, leaving 17 bases between the germline ends. This CDR3 has 16 amino acids. Germline-derived CDR1 and CDR2 are SGHAT and FQNNGV. CDR3 loop: CASSTETPLVSYEQYF. CDR3 in DNA: TGTGCCAGCAGCACGGAGACCCCACTTGTCTCCTACGAGCAGTACTTC.

This clonotype showed up many times. The chain combines TRBV20-1 with TRBJ2-7; 7 nucleotides line up with TRBD1. The V and J ends lost 3 bases and 0 bases, in that order; junction bases with no gene match: 2. Germline CDR1 reads DFQATT; CDR2 reads SNEGSKA (reference sequence). CDR3 length: 13 residues. For the CDR3, the DNA is TGCAGTGCTAGCAGGGGGAGCTCCTACGAGCAGTACGTC. This translates into CSASRGSSYEQYV.

The CDR3 sequence: CASSLPGIRGNTIYF. CDR3 nucleotide sequence: TGTGCCAGCAGCTTGCCCGGGATAAGGGGAAACACCATATATTTT. The genes are TRBV5-6 and TRBJ1-3, with D uncertain. The CDR3 is made up of 15 amino acids. With 1 base removed from V and 4 bases from J, the gap between germline ends came to 12 bases. Germline V lookup: CDR1 SGHDT, CDR2 YYEEEE.

In nucleotides, the CDR3 is TGCGCCAGCAGGTGGGACTACCAGACCGATGAGCAGTTCTTC. It is translated as CASRWDYQTDEQFF. The V gene is TRBV5-1, the J gene TRBJ2-1, with TRBD2 matching 7 bases. V shed 5 bases, J shed 8 bases, and the junction held 10 bases outside the gene matches. The CDR3 has 14 residues. Germline assignment: CDR1 SGHRS and CDR2 YFSETQ.

This clonotype has only a few counts. DNA for the CDR3: TGTGCCAGCGGATTCCACACAGATACGCAGTATTTT. Residues: CASGFHTDTQYF. The chain joins TRBV2 to TRBJ2-3; the D is unclear. Germline CDR1 reads SNHLY; CDR2 reads FYNNEI. The CDR3 is 12 residues long. V gave up 8 bases and J gave up 2 bases, with 8 bases separating them.

In this sample, this clonotype turned up many times. CDR3: CASSQASTGELFF. As DNA, the CDR3 is TGCGCCAGCAGCCAAGCGTCCACCGGGGAGCTGTTTTTT. V usage is TRBV4-1 and J usage is TRBJ2-2; no definite D call. V shed 1 base and J shed 4 bases, with 4 bases lying between them. Germline CDR1 reads MGHRA; CDR2 reads YSYEKL. The CDR3 has 13 residues.

This clonotype turned up a few times. This chain's CDR3 is CASSLSIARSGELFF. CDR3 DNA: TGTGCCAGCAGCTTGTCGATTGCTCGGTCCGGGGAGCTGTTTTTT. The gene calls are TRBV5-6 and TRBJ2-2; no reliable D call. Trimming removed 1 base at V and 6 bases at J, with 13 bases between. Germline V gives CDR1 SGHDT, CDR2 YYEEEE. The CDR3 length is 15 residues.

Ten or more counts support this clonotype. The chain combines TRBV10-3 with TRBJ2-4, with D tentatively TRBD2 (6 bases). This CDR3 has 14 residues. Trimming took 4 bases from V and 11 from J, leaving 18 bases between them. Per germline, CDR1 ENHRY and CDR2 SYGVKD. CDR3 in amino acids: CAISAMGGPSFQYF. CDR3 in DNA: TGTGCCATCAGTGCTATGGGGGGACCATCATTTCAGTACTTC.

This clonotype was observed at least ten times. This CDR3 reads CASRMNTGELFF. As DNA, the CDR3 is TGTGCCAGCAGAATGAACACCGGGGAGCTGTTTTTT. The chain uses TRBV6-6 and TRBJ2-2; D call uncertain. CDR3 length: 12 residues. Deletions cut 6 bases from V and 1 base from J, with 3 bases between. The germline CDR1 and CDR2 sequences are MNHNY and SVGAGI (reference sequence).

This chain connects TRBV2 to TRBJ1-6, with unresolved D. The CDR3 is made up of 15 amino acids. The germline V and J ends were trimmed by 2 bases and 5 bases, with 10 bases remaining between them. Germline V lookup: CDR1 SNHLY, CDR2 FYNNEI. The CDR3 sequence is CASSEFGVNNSPLHF. The DNA of the CDR3 is TGTGCCAGCAGTGAATTCGGGGTTAATAATTCACCCCTCCACTTT.

This clonotype came up many times. This chain uses TRBV5-5 with TRBJ2-1; the match to TRBD2 covers 9 bases. The CDR3 totals 15 residues. Trimming cost V 4 bases and J 8 bases; bases outside gene matches: 10. Germline CDR1 and CDR2: SGHKS and YYEKEE (reference sequence). DNA of the CDR3: TGTGCCAGCAGCCCGCTGGCGGGGGGGCCACATGAGCAGTTCTTC. This gives the protein CASSPLAGGPHEQFF.

The J gene is TRBJ2-7, the V gene TRBV10-3; D is perhaps TRBD2 (6 bases). Per germline, CDR1 ENHRY and CDR2 SYGVKD. The CDR3 is 13 amino acids. The V end lost 3 bases, the J end lost 7 bases, and 13 bases lay between the germline ends. In DNA, the CDR3 is TGTGCCATCAGTGAAGAGGGACTCAGAGAGCAGTACGTC. This sequence encodes CAISEEGLREQYV.

This clonotype was recorded at least ten times. The chain joins TRBV15 to TRBJ1-1; D is undetermined. The V and J ends lost 11 bases and 4 bases respectively, with 20 bases between them. This CDR3 region has 14 residues. Germline CDR1 and CDR2: LNHNV and YYDKDF (reference sequence). CDR3 nucleotides: TGTGCCGCCCGACTTGCACGCGGCAGCACTGAAGCTTTCTTT. The encoded protein is CAARLARGSTEAFF.

This clonotype appeared many times. The V and J genes are TRBV4-2 and TRBJ2-2; TRBD1 matches at 10 bases. The CDR3 sequence is 16 residues long. V trimming: 4 bases; J trimming: 6 bases; junction bases outside the gene matches: 8. Germline lookup yields CDR1 LGHNA and CDR2 YNFKEQ. CDR3 amino acids: CASSRSDRGPAGELFF. CDR3 DNA: TGTGCCAGCAGCCGGTCAGACAGGGGGCCTGCCGGGGAGCTGTTTTTT.

This clonotype was recorded a few times. This chain connects TRBV5-4 to TRBJ1-3; D is unresolved. CDR3 size: 15 residues. Germline V gene data show CDR1 as SGHNT and CDR2 as YYREEE (reference sequence). Trimming pared 4 bases from V and 0 bases from J, leaving 11 bases between. Here the CDR3 DNA reads TGTGCCAGCAGCCCGGACCCTTTCTCTGGAAACACCATATATTTT. It encodes CASSPDPFSGNTIYF.

This clonotype was seen a few times. The J gene is TRBJ2-5, the V gene TRBV12-3 or TRBV12-4, with TRBD1 matching 7 bases. The CDR3 contains 13 residues. V was pared by 7 bases and J by 4 bases, with 6 bases of the junction left unmatched. Written as DNA, the CDR3 is TGTGCCAGCACGACAGGGTTCGGAGAGACCCAGTACTTC. Translating gives CASTTGFGETQYF.

This clonotype was seen a few times. The chain recombines TRBV27 with TRBJ1-2; tentatively, D is TRBD1 (6 bases). Trimming removed 8 bases from V and 8 bases from J, with 12 bases in between. CDR1 MNHEY and CDR2 SMNVEV come from the germline V gene (reference sequence). CDR3 length: 11 residues. CDR3 bases: TGTGCCAGCGGGGACATGGGGGGCTACACCTTC. This sequence encodes CASGDMGGYTF.

This clonotype was detected a few times. The CDR3 does not end in the conserved phenylalanine or tryptophan, so this is likely a read error. The DNA is omitted, as the CDR3 cannot be located on it reliably, and the CDR3 follows TCRdb's listing. CDR3 protein: CSAGDHRVKV. The chain uses TRBV20-1 and TRBJ1-1; the table's D call, TRBD1, was not checked against the DNA. The CDR3 region is 10 residues in length, termini included. Germline CDR1 DFQATT, CDR2 SNEGSKA (reference sequence).

This clonotype appeared a few times. The chain joins TRBV20-1 to TRBJ1-5, with TRBD1 identical over 7 bases. V was clipped by 5 bases and J by 7 bases; unmatched bases: 5. This CDR3 has 12 amino acids. Germline V lookup: CDR1 DFQATT, CDR2 SNEGSKA (reference sequence). As DNA, the CDR3 is TGCAGTGCTGGATACAGGGGCCAGCCCCAGCATTTT. It encodes CSAGYRGQPQHF.

V is TRBV12-3 or TRBV12-4 and J is TRBJ2-2; 7 bases map to TRBD1. The CDR3 consists of 13 residues. Trimming cost V 3 bases and J 8 bases; bases outside gene matches: 3. The CDR3, as DNA: TGTGCCAGCAGTTTCGACAGGGCAGGGGAGCTGTTTTTT. Its translation is CASSFDRAGELFF.

This clonotype was seen repeatedly, ten times or more. The gene calls are TRBV20-1 and TRBJ2-5; D is undetermined. This CDR3 comprises 11 residues. In germline, CDR1 is DFQATT, CDR2 SNEGSKA (reference sequence). Trimming pared 2 bases from V and 6 bases from J, leaving 7 bases between. CDR3 region: CSARSSKTQYF. The CDR3, as DNA: TGCAGTGCTAGATCTTCCAAGACCCAGTACTTC.

This clonotype showed up many times. The chain recombines TRBV4-1 with TRBJ2-4, with a weak D call TRBD1 (6 bases). V was cut by 1 base and J by 2 bases, with 9 bases left in between. Germline CDR1 reads MGHRA; CDR2 reads YSYEKL. The CDR3 extends over 15 amino acids. CDR3 nucleotide sequence: TGCGCCAGCAGCCAAGGGCAGGGGACCAAAAACATTCAGTACTTC. Amino acids: CASSQGQGTKNIQYF.

A few counts support this clonotype. The genes are TRBV5-1 and TRBJ1-6, with 9 positions matching TRBD1. CDR1 and CDR2 from the germline V gene are SGHRS and YFSETQ. J gave up 9 bases and V 4 bases, and 8 bases lay outside the gene matches. The CDR3 sequence is 15 residues long. Here the CDR3 DNA reads TGCGCCAGCAGCCGCGGGGACAGGGACGGTTCACCCCTCCACTTT. This translates into CASSRGDRDGSPLHF.

This clonotype was found many times. J is TRBJ1-1 and V is TRBV6-5, with TRBD1 matching over 7 bases. The CDR3 loop spans 15 amino acids. After removal of 3 bases from V and 7 bases from J, the junction contained 11 bases not matched to a gene. Germline values: CDR1 MNHEY, CDR2 SVGAGI. The CDR3 region has the DNA TGTGCCAGCAGTTATCGGAGGGGGCTTTTTGTTGAAGCTTTCTTT. Translated: CASSYRRGLFVEAFF.

This clonotype was seen a handful of times. The CDR3 is CASSELVRDCQHF. The CDR3, as DNA: TGTGCCAGCAGTGAATTAGTTCGTGACTGCCAGCATTTT. The chain joins TRBV2 to TRBJ1-5; D call uncertain. The CDR3 is made up of 13 amino acids. Germline V lookup: CDR1 SNHLY, CDR2 FYNNEI. V shed 2 bases and J shed 12 bases, with 14 bases lying between them.

This clonotype was picked up many times. The rearrangement joins TRBV12-3 or TRBV12-4 to TRBJ2-4; 10 bases are a match to TRBD2. The length of the CDR3 is 15 residues. Trimming removed 3 bases from V and 4 bases from J; junction bases left unmatched: 3. The CDR3 nucleotides are TGTGCCAGCAGTTTGGCTAGCGGGGGAAAAAACATTCAGTACTTC. It is translated as CASSLASGGKNIQYF.

This clonotype has more than one count but fewer than ten. The V gene is TRBV4-3, the J gene TRBJ2-1; TRBD2 aligns across 9 bases. With 2 bases clipped from V and 5 bases from J, the junction kept 10 bases outside the gene matches. Germline loops: CDR1 LGHNA, CDR2 YSLEER. The CDR3 extends over 17 amino acids. CDR3: CASSQPRAGGGDNEQFF. The CDR3 DNA reads as TGCGCCAGCAGCCAACCACGGGCAGGCGGGGGGGACAATGAGCAGTTCTTC.

Ten or more counts support this clonotype. This chain joins TRBV5-1 and TRBJ1-4; unclear D gene. The V end was cut by 0 bases, the J end by 3 bases, with 9 bases between. The CDR3 runs 15 residues. Germline V gives CDR1 SGHRS, CDR2 YFSETQ. CDR3 sequence: CASSLGGRSNEKLFF. CDR3 DNA: TGCGCCAGCAGCTTGGGAGGCAGATCTAATGAAAAACTGTTTTTT.